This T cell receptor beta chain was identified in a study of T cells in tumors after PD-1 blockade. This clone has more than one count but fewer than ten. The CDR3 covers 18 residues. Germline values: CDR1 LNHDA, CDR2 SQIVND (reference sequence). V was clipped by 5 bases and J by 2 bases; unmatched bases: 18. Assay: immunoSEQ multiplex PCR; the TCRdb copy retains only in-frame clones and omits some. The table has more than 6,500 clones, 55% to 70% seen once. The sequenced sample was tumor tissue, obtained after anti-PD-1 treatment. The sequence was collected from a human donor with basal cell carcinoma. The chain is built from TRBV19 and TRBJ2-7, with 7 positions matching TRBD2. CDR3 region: CASSPRGGPISSPYEQYF. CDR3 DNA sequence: TGTGCCAGTAGTCCCCGGGGAGGGCCAATAAGTTCCCCCTACGAGCAGTACTTC.